A single sample gave rise to the 4 T cell receptor beta chains below, sequenced in a study of CD8 T cells in Susac syndrome. The RNA input was about 0.5 to 1 ug, and it was reverse transcribed with random hexamers. TCRdb called the immunoSEQ multiplex PCR reads again in MiXCR, with one record for every CDR3 protein. This table holds about 210,000 distinct CDR3 sequences, 95% found once. Sequencing input: CD4+ T cells from PBMCs. The receptors were sampled from a human donor with multiple sclerosis.

The gene calls are TRBV14 and TRBJ1-2, with TRBD1 matching 9 bases. The CDR3 runs 13 residues. Trimming cost V 6 bases and J 6 bases; bases outside gene matches: 5. Germline CDR1 is SGHDN and CDR2 is FVKESK. The CDR3 here is CASRSTGGHGYTF. CDR3 in DNA: TGTGCCAGCAGATCCACAGGGGGCCATGGCTACACCTTC.

The rearrangement uses TRBV20-1 and TRBJ2-7, with 11 bases matching TRBD2. CDR3 length equals 15 residues. The V gene end was trimmed by 4 bases and the J gene end by 3 bases; junction bases not matched to a gene: 8. CDR1 is DFQATT and CDR2 is SNEGSKA in the germline V gene (reference sequence). The CDR3, as DNA: TGCAGTGCTAAGGGAACTAGCGGGAGAATCTACGAGCAGTACTTC. Translation gives CSAKGTSGRIYEQYF.

The chain recombines TRBV7-9 with TRBJ1-1; D unclear. The CDR3 spans 13 residues. The germline V gene has CDR1 SEHNR and CDR2 FQNEAQ (reference sequence). The V end lost 5 bases, the J end lost 4 bases, and 11 bases lay between the germline ends. CDR3 coding DNA: TGTGCCAGCAGCCCTCGGGGTGGCACTGAAGCTTTCTTT. It encodes CASSPRGGTEAFF. The variable domain in full, with the rest retrieved from reference TRBV7-9 and TRBJ1-1, is DTGVSQNPRHKITKRGQNVTFRCDPISEHNRLYWYRQTLGQGPEFLTYFQNEAQLEKSRLLSDRFSAERPKGSFSTLEIQRTEQGDSAMYLCASSPRGGTEAFFGQGTRLTVV.

The gene calls are TRBV5-1 and TRBJ2-3; perhaps TRBD2 as D (6 bases). V lost 6 bases and J lost 0, with 14 bases in between. Germline V CDR1 and CDR2: SGHRS, YFSETQ. The length of the CDR3 is 15 residues. The CDR3 nucleotides are TGCGCCAGCACCACCAGCGGGCTTAGCACAGATACGCAGTATTTT. Protein sequence: CASTTSGLSTDTQYF.